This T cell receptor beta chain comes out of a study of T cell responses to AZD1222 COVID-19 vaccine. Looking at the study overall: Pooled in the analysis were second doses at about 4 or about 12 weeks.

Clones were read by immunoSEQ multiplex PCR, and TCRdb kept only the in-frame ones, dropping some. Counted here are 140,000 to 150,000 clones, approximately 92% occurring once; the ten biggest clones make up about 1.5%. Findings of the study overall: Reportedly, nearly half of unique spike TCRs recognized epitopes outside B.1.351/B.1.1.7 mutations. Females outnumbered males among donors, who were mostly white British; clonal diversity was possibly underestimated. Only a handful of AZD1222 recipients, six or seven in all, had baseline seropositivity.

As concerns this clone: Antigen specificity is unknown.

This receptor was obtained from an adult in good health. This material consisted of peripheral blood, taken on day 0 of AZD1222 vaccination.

The CDR3 coding sequence is TGTGCCAGCAGTGAGAGGGCCCTTCCGGCTACAACTAATGAAAAACTGTTTTTT. Its protein product is CASSERALPATTNEKLFF. J is TRBJ1-4 and V is TRBV6-1; D is uncertain. The CDR3 consists of 18 residues. Germline values: CDR1 MNHNS, CDR2 SASEGT. Trimming pared 3 bases from V and 0 bases from J, leaving 17 bases between.